What follows are 23 T cell receptor beta chains derived from one specimen sequenced in a study of cytomegalovirus exposure and HLA in healthy donors. Produced via immunoSEQ multiplex PCR; TCRdb's table is partial and in-frame only. In the table there are a few hundred thousand clones, over 80% of which are singletons. Specimen: PBMCs. The receptor source for this set is a woman aged 25 to 45 in good health and CMV-seropositive.

The chain joins TRBV7-2 to TRBJ1-1; TRBD1 might be the D (5 bases). This CDR3 is built from 14 residues. Trimming shortened V by 2 bases and J by 3 bases, and 10 bases separated the two germline ends. In germline, CDR1 is SGHTA, CDR2 FQGNSA. This CDR3 is CASSLWGADTEAFF. The CDR3, as DNA: TGTGCCAGCAGCTTATGGGGCGCGGACACTGAAGCTTTCTTT.

The gene calls are TRBV5-6 and TRBJ2-5; possible D gene TRBD1, 7 bases. V was cut by 6 bases and J by 5 bases, with 14 bases left in between. CDR1 and CDR2 from the germline V gene are SGHDT and YYEEEE. The CDR3 is 13 residues long. The CDR3, as DNA: TGTGCCAGCACCAAGGGGGCGGGGGAGACCCAGTACTTC. Amino acid sequence: CASTKGAGETQYF. The whole variable domain, filled in from reference TRBV5-6 and TRBJ2-5, reads DAGVTQSPTHLIKTRGQQVTLRCSPKSGHDTVSWYQQALGQGPQFIFQYYEEEERQRGNFPDRFSGHQFPNYSSELNVNALLLGDSALYLCASTKGAGETQYFGPGTRLLVL.

CDR3: CASSPNPGDTEAFF. DNA of the CDR3: TGTGCCAGCAGCCCTAACCCAGGGGACACTGAAGCTTTCTTT. The genes are TRBV7-3 and TRBJ1-1; possible D gene TRBD1, 6 bases. Trimming took 5 bases from V and 3 from J, leaving 13 bases between them. CDR1 is SGHTA, CDR2 FQGTGA, per germline. There are 14 residues in the CDR3.

The rearrangement uses TRBV6-5 and TRBJ2-5, with D uncertain. Germline loops: CDR1 MNHEY, CDR2 SVGAGI. Trimming left V 7 bases short and J 2 bases short, with 5 bases between. CDR3 size: 11 residues. Written as DNA, the CDR3 is TGTGCCAGCAAAAGACAAGAGACCCAGTACTTC. The encoded protein is CASKRQETQYF.

This clone was found once. The chain couples TRBV2 to TRBJ1-1, with 10 bases identical to TRBD1. The junction had 2 bases not matched to a gene; V was cut back by 4 bases and J by 6 bases. This CDR3 spans 13 amino acids. The germline CDR1 and CDR2 sequences are SNHLY and FYNNEI. CDR3 region: CASSVGQGAEAFF. The CDR3 coding sequence is TGTGCCAGCAGTGTAGGACAGGGGGCTGAAGCTTTCTTT.

This clone was found a few times. V is TRBV4-1 and J is TRBJ2-7; the match to TRBD2 covers 11 bases. Per germline, CDR1 MGHRA and CDR2 YSYEKL. V gave up 3 bases and J gave up 2 bases; unmatched junction bases: 3. CDR3 length: 15 amino acids. This CDR3 is CASSQGLAETYEQYF. In nucleotides, the CDR3 is TGCGCCAGCAGCCAGGGACTAGCGGAAACCTACGAGCAGTACTTC.

This clone was recorded a few times. The V and J genes are TRBV6-1 and TRBJ1-5, with D unclear. Per germline, CDR1 MNHNS and CDR2 SASEGT. This CDR3 comprises 18 residues. Trimming shortened V by 0 bases and J by 0 bases, and 15 bases separated the two germline ends. CDR3 nucleotide sequence: TGTGCCAGCAGTGAAGCAGGATACTGGCAGGTTAGCAATCAGCCCCAGCATTTT. It yields the protein CASSEAGYWQVSNQPQHF.

This clone was detected once. This sequence joins TRBV29-1 and TRBJ1-2; maybe TRBD1 (6 bases). The germline CDR1 and CDR2 sequences are SQVTM and ANQGSEA. V was shortened by 3 bases and J by 0 bases, with 14 bases between the two germline ends. This CDR3 has 15 amino acids. In DNA form, the CDR3 reads TGCAGCGTTGAGGACAGTCGATCCCCTAACTATGGCTACACCTTC. The encoded protein is CSVEDSRSPNYGYTF. The variable domain in full, with the rest retrieved from reference TRBV29-1 and TRBJ1-2, is SAVISQKPSRDICQRGTSLTIQCQVDSQVTMMFWYRQQPGQSLTLIATANQGSEATYESGFVIDKFPISRPNLTFSTLTVSNMSPEDSSIYLCSVEDSRSPNYGYTFGSGTRLTVV.

The chain combines TRBV6-1 with TRBJ2-1; a weak D match, TRBD2 (6 bases). Trimming left V 6 bases short and J 2 bases short, with 11 bases between. The CDR3 length is 14 residues. The germline CDR1 and CDR2 sequences are MNHNS and SASEGT. CDR3 loop: CASSTSSAYNEQFF. The CDR3 region has the DNA TGTGCCAGCAGCACTTCTAGCGCCTACAATGAGCAGTTCTTC.

CDR3 bases: TGTGCCAGCTCCCCCGGGATCTTTGAAGAGCAGTACTTC. Protein product: CASSPGIFEEQYF. The rearrangement joins TRBV18 to TRBJ2-7; D possibly corresponds to TRBD2 (5 bases). The V gene's germline CDR1 is KGHSH and CDR2 LQKENI. Trimming took 6 bases from V and 7 from J, leaving 16 bases between them. The CDR3 extends over 13 amino acids.

This chain links TRBV5-1 with TRBJ2-1, with 9 bases lining up with TRBD2. The CDR3 loop spans 15 amino acids. Per germline, CDR1 SGHRS and CDR2 YFSETQ. The ends lost 4 bases at V and 7 bases at J; junction bases unmatched: 9. Written as DNA, the CDR3 is TGCGCCAGCAGCCAACTAGCGGGCGGGGAGAATGAGCAGTTCTTC. It encodes CASSQLAGGENEQFF.

The V gene is TRBV7-9, the J gene TRBJ1-1; 7 bases fit TRBD1. Per the germline V gene, CDR1 is SEHNR and CDR2 is FQNEAQ (reference sequence). Germline trimming cut 2 bases from V and 5 bases from J; bases unmatched to any gene: 5. This CDR3 has 14 amino acids. CDR3 residues: CASSLKGAGTEAFF. In nucleotides, the CDR3 is TGTGCCAGCAGCTTAAAGGGGGCCGGGACTGAAGCTTTCTTT.

This clone was found many times. The identical CDR3 is also encoded by other nucleotide sequences in the sample. V is TRBV15 and J is TRBJ2-5; 7 positions agree with TRBD2. Germline V lookup: CDR1 LNHNV, CDR2 YYDKDF (reference sequence). The CDR3 extends over 13 amino acids. After removal of 8 bases from V and 5 bases from J, the junction contained 8 bases not matched to a gene. The CDR3: CATSRLAGETQYF. DNA of the CDR3: TGTGCCACCTCCCGACTAGCAGGGGAGACCCAGTACTTC.

This clone has more than one count but fewer than ten. The chain is built from TRBV6-5 and TRBJ2-3, with D possibly matching TRBD2 (6 bases). The CDR3 length is 16 residues. The V end was cut by 2 bases, the J end by 1 base, with 13 bases between. The germline V gene encodes CDR1 MNHEY and CDR2 SVGAGI. CDR3 sequence reads: CASSYDGGGGTDTQYF. As DNA, the CDR3 is TGTGCCAGCAGTTACGACGGGGGTGGAGGCACAGATACGCAGTATTTT.

This clone was seen just once. The DNA for the CDR3 is TGTGCCAGCAATTCTCAGGGTATTATCTCCGGGAATGAGCAGTTCTTC. Amino acids: CASNSQGIISGNEQFF. V is TRBV13 and J is TRBJ2-1, with D maybe TRBD1 (5 bases). CDR1 and CDR2 from the germline V gene are PRHDT and FYEKMQ (reference sequence). The V end was cut by 7 bases, the J end by 7 bases, with 23 bases between. This CDR3 has 16 residues.

The chain joins TRBV7-6 to TRBJ2-7; D remains unclear. The CDR3 has 14 amino acids. CDR1 is SGHVS, CDR2 FNYEAQ, per germline. The V gene lost 0 bases and the J gene lost 0 bases, with 6 bases spanning the gap. CDR3 sequence reads: CASSLADRSYEQYF. CDR3 DNA: TGTGCCAGCAGCTTAGCGGACCGCTCCTACGAGCAGTACTTC.

The CDR3 bases are TGTGCCAGTTCTTCTTTCCCTCACGAGCAGTACTTC. It encodes CASSSFPHEQYF. The chain is built from TRBV6-5 and TRBJ2-7, with no clear D. The CDR3 spans 12 residues. Germline CDR1 and CDR2: MNHEY and SVGAGI. Trimming removed 9 bases at V and 5 bases at J, with 14 bases between.

Only one count was recorded for this clone. The J gene is TRBJ2-7, the V gene TRBV29-1; no clear D. Germline lookup yields CDR1 SQVTM and CDR2 ANQGSEA. The V end lost 4 bases, the J end lost 4 bases, and 11 bases lay between the germline ends. The CDR3 has 12 residues. CDR3 amino acids: CSVVLESYEQYF. The CDR3 region has the DNA TGCAGCGTTGTCTTAGAGAGTTACGAGCAGTACTTC.

This rearrangement joins TRBV4-1 to TRBJ1-2; the D is unclear. This CDR3 region has 14 residues. Between the trimmed V and J ends, which lost 1 base and 5 bases, there was a span of 11 bases. CDR1 is MGHRA and CDR2 is YSYEKL in the germline V gene. CDR3 bases: TGCGCCAGCAGCCAAGGAGCAGGAGAATATGGCTACACCTTC. It encodes CASSQGAGEYGYTF.

CDR3 sequence (DNA): TGTGCCAGTAGTATCGGTGGTTGGGGCTACACCTTC. Its translation is CASSIGGWGYTF. V usage is TRBV19 and J usage is TRBJ1-2; D gene ambiguous. In germline, CDR1 is LNHDA, CDR2 SQIVND (reference sequence). V was pared by 3 bases and J by 8 bases, with 10 bases between. There are 12 residues in the CDR3. The entire variable domain, with the rest obtained from reference TRBV19 and TRBJ1-2, is as follows: DGGITQSPKYLFRKEGQNVTLSCEQNLNHDAMYWYRQDPGQGLRLIYYSQIVNDFQKGDIAEGYSVSREKKESFPLTVTSAQKNPTAFYLCASSIGGWGYTFGSGTRLTVV.

This chain links TRBV4-1 with TRBJ1-1, with 7 bases lining up with TRBD1. This CDR3 comprises 14 residues. Losses at the gene ends were 6 bases for V and 2 bases for J; bases not matched to a gene: 6. Germline V gene data show CDR1 as MGHRA and CDR2 as YSYEKL. The CDR3: CASRQNRGNTEAFF. The CDR3 DNA follows: TGCGCCAGCAGGCAAAACAGGGGTAACACTGAAGCTTTCTTT.

This chain joins TRBV9 and TRBJ2-1; the match to TRBD1 covers 9 bases. The CDR3 is made up of 17 amino acids. V lost 0 bases and J lost 3; bases outside the gene matches: 7. Germline V gene lookup returns CDR1 SGDLS and CDR2 YYNGEE. In nucleotides, the CDR3 is TGTGCCAGCAGCGTAGGAGCGGGACAGGGTTTCTACAATGAGCAGTTCTTC. Its translation: CASSVGAGQGFYNEQFF.

Remarks on this clone: The same CDR3 can be traced to other DNA sequences in this sample. The chain couples TRBV7-2 to TRBJ1-1; D possibly corresponds to TRBD1 (6 bases). Trimming removed 5 bases from V and 5 bases from J, with 15 bases in between. Germline loops: CDR1 SGHTA, CDR2 FQGNSA. The CDR3 is 14 amino acids. The CDR3 sequence: CASSRQGRGTEAFF. CDR3 DNA: TGTGCCAGCAGCCGTCAGGGGAGAGGAACTGAAGCTTTCTTT.